The 28 T cell receptor beta chains in this list originate from one sample, sequenced in a study of type 1 regulatory T cells. These receptors have no identified antigens. TCRdb called the reads again in MiXCR, with one record for every CDR3 protein. Of about 65,000 distinct CDR3 sequences listed, roughly 49% were seen once; the top ten hold approximately 2%. The sample consisted of cultured non-Tr1 T cells, either the whole culture or a sorted T cell fraction (not recorded which). The receptors were sampled from a human donor in good health.

The V gene is TRBV5-1, the J gene TRBJ1-1; D gene unclear. The CDR3 loop spans 13 amino acids. Germline V gene data show CDR1 as SGHRS and CDR2 as YFSETQ. With 2 bases removed from V and 2 bases from J, the gap between germline ends came to 7 bases. The CDR3 sequence is CASSFSSNTEAFF. Written as DNA, the CDR3 is TGCGCCAGCAGCTTTAGCAGTAACACTGAAGCTTTCTTT.

This sequence joins TRBV29-1 and TRBJ1-1, with 8 bases identical to TRBD1. The trim removed 5 bases at V and 5 bases at J, leaving 10 bases unmatched. Germline-derived CDR1 and CDR2 are SQVTM and ANQGSEA. The CDR3 contains 14 residues. The DNA for the CDR3 is TGCAGCGTTCTTCCAGGGGGCCAGGGGACTGAAGCTTTCTTT. It is translated as CSVLPGGQGTEAFF.

This chain links TRBV7-8 with TRBJ1-2; D is possibly TRBD1 (5 bases). Trimming left V 2 bases short and J 5 bases short, with 12 bases between. The CDR3 extends over 14 amino acids. CDR1 is SGHVS and CDR2 is FQNEAQ in the germline V gene. The CDR3 spells CASSLNQGSYGYTF. DNA for the CDR3: TGTGCCAGCAGCTTAAATCAGGGTTCTTATGGCTACACCTTC. Drawing the rest from reference TRBV7-8 and TRBJ1-2, the complete variable domain is GAGVSQSPRYKVAKRGQDVALRCDPISGHVSLFWYQQALGQGPEFLTYFQNEAQLDKSGLPSDRFFAERPEGSVSTLKIQRTQQEDSAVYLCASSLNQGSYGYTFGSGTRLTVV.

The CDR3 nucleotides are TGTGCCAGCAGTTACCAGATTGCGCGTAATTCACCCCTCCACTTT. Translated: CASSYQIARNSPLHF. The chain is built from TRBV6-5 and TRBJ1-6; unclear D gene. The CDR3 contains 15 residues. Between the trimmed V and J ends, which lost 2 bases and 6 bases, there was a span of 11 bases. Germline loops: CDR1 MNHEY, CDR2 SVGAGI.

CDR3 sequence: CASSTQGGSTDTQYF. The CDR3 DNA sequence: TGTGCCAGCAGCACCCAGGGGGGGAGCACAGATACGCAGTATTTT. This chain joins TRBV7-2 and TRBJ2-3; D tentatively fits TRBD1 or TRBD2 (7 bases each). Germline V gene data show CDR1 as SGHTA and CDR2 as FQGNSA. V was cut by 5 bases and J by 0 bases, with 12 bases left in between. This CDR3 region has 15 residues.

The chain combines TRBV5-6 with TRBJ1-2, with D perhaps matching TRBD1 (5 bases). The CDR3 has 18 residues. The V gene's germline CDR1 is SGHDT and CDR2 YYEEEE. Deletions cut 0 bases from V and 5 bases from J, with 23 bases between. The CDR3 bases are TGTGCCAGCAGCTTGGCCCCGGGGGGGGACCTGTCGAGTTATGGCTACACCTTC. Protein: CASSLAPGGDLSSYGYTF.

The count of this clonotype is one. V and J are TRBV4-3 and TRBJ1-3; D is undetermined. V lost 0 bases to trimming and J lost 4 bases, with 4 bases between them. Germline lookup yields CDR1 LGHNA and CDR2 YSLEER. The CDR3 sequence is 13 residues long. This CDR3 reads CASSQESGNTIYF. The CDR3 region has the DNA TGCGCCAGCAGCCAAGAATCGGGAAACACCATATATTTT.

The gene calls are TRBV28 and TRBJ1-1; tentative D call: TRBD1 (5 bases). CDR1 MDHEN and CDR2 SYDVKM come from the germline V gene. CDR3 length: 13 amino acids. V was pared by 6 bases and J by 8 bases, with 16 bases between. The CDR3 here is CASSLRPGREAFF. DNA of the CDR3: TGTGCCAGCAGCCTCCGCCCGGGACGGGAAGCTTTCTTT. Full variable domain (missing parts from reference TRBV28 and TRBJ1-1): DVKVTQSSRYLVKRTGEKVFLECVQDMDHENMFWYRQDPGLGLRLIYFSYDVKMKEKGDIPEGYSVSREKKERFSLILESASTNQTSMYLCASSLRPGREAFFGQGTRLTVV.

This rearrangement joins TRBV5-1 to TRBJ1-2; no firm D call. This CDR3 region has 13 residues. V lost 4 bases and J lost 4, with 11 bases in between. Germline V gene lookup returns CDR1 SGHRS and CDR2 YFSETQ. This chain's CDR3 is CASSTAETYGYTF. The CDR3 bases are TGCGCCAGCAGCACCGCAGAGACCTATGGCTACACCTTC.

This clonotype was recorded a few times. V and J are TRBV5-1 and TRBJ2-7; D perhaps matches TRBD2 (7 bases). V lost 7 bases and J lost 1, with 18 bases in between. The CDR3 is 15 amino acids. Looked up from germline, CDR1 is SGHRS and CDR2 is YFSETQ. The CDR3 DNA is TGCGCCAGCGGACTATGGGGGGGCTCGTCCTACGAGCAGTACTTC. This gives the protein CASGLWGGSSYEQYF. The full variable domain, with the rest looked up from reference TRBV5-1 and TRBJ2-7, is KAGVTQTPRYLIKTRGQQVTLSCSPISGHRSVSWYQQTPGQGLQFLFEYFSETQRNKGNFPGRFSGRQFSNSRSEMNVSTLELGDSALYLCASGLWGGSSYEQYFGPGTRLTVT.

This sequence joins TRBV7-2 and TRBJ2-1; D perhaps matches TRBD1 (7 bases). V lost 0 bases and J 10 bases, leaving 22 bases between the germline ends. Germline CDR1 and CDR2: SGHTA and FQGNSA. The CDR3 sequence is 17 residues long. This CDR3 is CASSLAGGSGAGKEQFF. CDR3 nucleotide sequence: TGTGCCAGCAGCTTAGCAGGGGGCAGCGGCGCGGGGAAGGAGCAGTTCTTC.

Concerning this clonotype: Here the CDR3 omits its conserved ending phenylalanine or tryptophan, so a read error is the likely source. V and J are TRBV24-1 and TRBJ1-2; D is perhaps TRBD1 (5 bases). Germline CDR1 and CDR2: KGHDR and SFDVKD. The CDR3 is 14 residues long. V lost 4 bases to trimming and J lost 4 bases, with 12 bases between them. CDR3 coding DNA: TGTGCCACCAGTGACCCCGGTAGGGGCTATGGCTACACCTCC. This translates into CATSDPGRGYGYTS.

The chain uses TRBV12-3 or TRBV12-4 and TRBJ2-2, with 9 positions matching TRBD1. After removal of 6 bases from V and 6 bases from J, the junction contained 11 bases not matched to a gene. The CDR3 consists of 16 residues. This CDR3 reads CASSLTGGSFSGELFF. Written as DNA, the CDR3 is TGTGCCAGCAGCTTAACAGGGGGCAGTTTTTCCGGGGAGCTGTTTTTT.

This rearrangement joins TRBV5-5 to TRBJ1-4; no clear D. CDR1 is SGHKS and CDR2 is YYEKEE in the germline V gene (reference sequence). There are 16 residues in the CDR3. The V end was cut by 5 bases, the J end by 0 bases, with 14 bases between. The CDR3 protein is CASSQDLSATNEKLFF. CDR3 DNA sequence: TGTGCCAGCAGTCAAGACCTCTCAGCAACTAATGAAAAACTGTTTTTT.

V is TRBV2 and J is TRBJ2-3, with D unclear. Germline assignment: CDR1 SNHLY and CDR2 FYNNEI. The V end lost 6 bases, the J end lost 7 bases, and 11 bases lay between the germline ends. The CDR3 is 12 residues long. CDR3 sequence reads: CASRERQHTQYF. CDR3 nucleotides: TGTGCCAGCAGGGAGCGACAACATACGCAGTATTTT.

The chain links TRBV7-4 to TRBJ1-5; a weak D match, TRBD1 (5 bases). Germline V gene data show CDR1 as SGHVT and CDR2 as SQSDAQ. The V and J ends lost 5 bases and 3 bases respectively, with 17 bases between them. CDR3 length: 16 residues. The CDR3 loop reads CASSPFGRENNQPQHF. The CDR3 DNA reads as TGTGCCAGCAGCCCCTTCGGCAGGGAGAACAATCAGCCCCAGCATTTT.

This clonotype was observed a few times. The gene calls are TRBV6-1 and TRBJ2-7; TRBD1 matches at 8 bases. The CDR3 extends over 12 amino acids. V shed 4 bases and J 7 bases; nucleotides not matched to a gene: 3. CDR1 is MNHNS, CDR2 SASEGT, per germline. The CDR3, as DNA: TGTGCCAGCAGTGGGGACAGGAGTGAGCAGTACTTC. It specifies CASSGDRSEQYF.

V is TRBV6-5 and J is TRBJ2-7; 11 bases align to TRBD1. The length of the CDR3 is 16 residues. Trimming at V came to 4 bases and at J to 3 bases, leaving 8 bases not matched to a gene. Looked up from germline, CDR1 is MNHEY and CDR2 is SVGAGI. The CDR3: CASSFTSGTGGYEQYF. CDR3 in DNA: TGTGCCAGCAGTTTTACCTCCGGGACAGGGGGCTACGAGCAGTACTTC.

The J gene is TRBJ2-2, the V gene TRBV11-3; 10 bases are a match to TRBD1. CDR3 size: 14 residues. Germline-derived CDR1 and CDR2 are SGHNT and YENEEA. Trimming cost V 4 bases and J 5 bases; bases outside gene matches: 1. The CDR3 sequence: CASSSGQGTGELFF. CDR3 DNA: TGTGCCAGCAGCTCGGGACAGGGGACCGGGGAGCTGTTTTTT.

V and J are TRBV7-9 and TRBJ1-1, with TRBD1 matching 10 bases. J was trimmed by 4 bases and V by 5 bases; bases with no gene match: 7. The germline CDR1 and CDR2 sequences are SEHNR and FQNEAQ (reference sequence). The CDR3 loop spans 15 amino acids. CDR3 sequence reads: CASSPDRGRSTEAFF. For the CDR3, the DNA is TGTGCCAGCAGCCCAGACAGGGGGCGAAGCACTGAAGCTTTCTTT.

CDR3 residues: CASSSSGRVNEQFF. CDR3 in DNA: TGCGCCAGCAGCAGTTCAGGAAGGGTTAATGAGCAGTTCTTC. The chain is built from TRBV5-1 and TRBJ2-1; D call uncertain. The germline V and J ends were trimmed by 4 bases and 7 bases, with 15 bases remaining between them. The CDR3 sequence is 14 residues long. CDR1 SGHRS and CDR2 YFSETQ come from the germline V gene.

The V gene is TRBV19, the J gene TRBJ2-2; 9 bases map to TRBD1. There are 16 residues in the CDR3. With 3 bases clipped from V and 4 bases from J, the junction kept 6 bases outside the gene matches. CDR1 and CDR2 (germline): LNHDA, SQIVND (reference sequence). Here the CDR3 DNA reads TGTGCCAGTAGTATTGTGGGACAGGGATCCACCGGGGAGCTGTTTTTT. Its translation is CASSIVGQGSTGELFF.

This clonotype occurred a few times. The chain is built from TRBV5-1 and TRBJ2-3; 9 bases agree with TRBD2. The CDR3 runs to 14 residues. Germline CDR1 SGHRS, CDR2 YFSETQ. Trimming at V came to 3 bases and at J to 6 bases, leaving 5 bases not matched to a gene. In nucleotides, the CDR3 is TGCGCCAGCAGCTACGGCGGGGGGGCGGATACGCAGTATTTT. It translates to CASSYGGGADTQYF.

The chain links TRBV6-1 to TRBJ1-3, with unresolved D. Germline V gene data show CDR1 as MNHNS and CDR2 as SASEGT. Between the trimmed V and J ends, which lost 3 bases and 0 bases, there was a span of 9 bases. The CDR3 sequence is 15 residues long. The CDR3 here is CASSEETFSGNTIYF. In DNA, the CDR3 is TGTGCCAGCAGTGAGGAGACCTTCTCTGGAAACACCATATATTTT.

A few counts support this clonotype. The chain recombines TRBV5-1 with TRBJ1-4, with D possibly being TRBD1 (5 bases). Germline V lookup: CDR1 SGHRS, CDR2 YFSETQ. The V gene lost 3 bases and the J gene lost 4 bases, with 13 bases spanning the gap. The CDR3 consists of 15 residues. The CDR3 region has the DNA TGCGCCAGCAGCTGGTGGGGCTCATATAATGAAAAACTGTTTTTT. Encoded protein: CASSWWGSYNEKLFF.

This chain joins TRBV5-1 and TRBJ2-5, with D perhaps TRBD2 (7 bases). This CDR3 region has 15 residues. V was pared by 0 bases and J by 5 bases, with 14 bases between. Germline loops: CDR1 SGHRS, CDR2 YFSETQ. CDR3 residues: CASSLDRGAGETQYF. The CDR3 bases are TGCGCCAGCAGCTTGGATCGGGGGGCAGGGGAGACCCAGTACTTC.

This clonotype has just one count. The chain carries TRBV5-1 and TRBJ2-3, with 8 nucleotides matching TRBD2. The trim removed 0 bases at V and 1 base at J, leaving 7 bases unmatched. The germline CDR1 and CDR2 sequences are SGHRS and YFSETQ. The CDR3 extends over 17 amino acids. The chain's CDR3 is CASSLGEAGGRTDTQYF. In DNA form, the CDR3 reads TGCGCCAGCAGCTTGGGGGAGGCGGGGGGCCGCACAGATACGCAGTATTTT.

This clonotype has at least ten counts. V usage is TRBV20-1 and J usage is TRBJ1-2, with TRBD1 as a possible D gene (5 bases). Germline assignment: CDR1 DFQATT and CDR2 SNEGSKA (reference sequence). Trimming left V 4 bases short and J 2 bases short, with 8 bases between. CDR3 length: 12 residues. The CDR3 spells CSANRNNYGYTF. The CDR3 DNA reads as TGCAGTGCTAACAGGAACAACTATGGCTACACCTTC.